This TCR beta chain derives from a study of blood T cell repertoires in COVID-19. In the study overall: Some COVID-19 samples were acute and others convalescent; all came from the United States, Italy and Spain. PBMCs, B-cell-depleted T cells, or T cells were the source of the cDNA or gDNA that made up the material.

This CDR3 has 11 residues. V was clipped by 10 bases and J by 4 bases, with 8 bases between them. Germline V gene data show CDR1 as LNHDA and CDR2 as SQIVND (reference sequence). As handled by the study authors: Amplification with reference gene primers provided the estimates of nucleated cell counts. Clones were read by immunoSEQ multiplex PCR, and TCRdb kept only the in-frame ones, dropping some. V and J calls and clone size come straight from that table; D and trimming were deduced from the DNA. This repertoire shows approximately 30,000 clones, approximately 91% found once; its top ten account for 25%.

The receptor was derived from a woman older than 75 with active or convalescent COVID-19. The chain couples TRBV19 to TRBJ1-3, with unresolved D. Material for sequencing was peripheral blood. This CDR3 reads CATSQGNTIYF. In nucleotides, the CDR3 is TGTGCCACTTCTCAGGGAAACACCATATATTTT.